A selection of T cell receptor beta chains follows, all from one sample in a study of shared clonotypes between healthy human individuals. This table comes from immunoSEQ multiplex PCR, and its TCRdb copy is limited to in-frame clones, with some not included. This table holds some 500,000 clones, approximately 94% found once. Material for sequencing was naive CD4+ T cells sorted from blood. The receptors were gathered from a woman aged 30 to 39 in good health. CDR3s include the opening cysteine and the closing phenylalanine or tryptophan. The size entry is marked missing in some rows and otherwise reads once, few, many or a size class.

-	TRBV18	CASSFRDTNYGYTF
-	TRBV9	CASSVELAGPYEQYF
-	TRBV28	CASSPSGLAGGPWGGELFF
-	TRBV7-9	CASRRTSGQETQYF
-	TRBV27	CASRPSGAGANVLTF
-	TRBV18	CASSPAWGGTSGTYEQYF
-	TRBV10-3	CAISESRVVSNQPQHF
-	TRBV28	CASSVTGHINQPQHF
-	TRBV19	CASSTPGYGRQPQHF
-	TRBV5-6	CASSLGGSDQPQHF
-	TRBV7-9	CASSPLAGDTGELFF
-	TRBV28	CASSRTSGTTPYEQYF
-	TRBV18	CASSRRQRSIDRGERLDQPQHF
-	TRBV11-2	CASKGASIFSSYEQYF
-	TRBV5-6	CASSSIRRETQYF
-	TRBV29-1	CSANTGGGGYTF
-	TRBV5-4	CASSLNRQSGANVLTF
-	TRBV6-1	CASRTRGLWADTQYF
-	TRBV10-3	CAIGEQETQYF
once	TRBV5-1	CASSSVQETQYF
-	TRBV11-3	CASSRGLAADTQYF
-	TRBV5-6	CASSLFVQGVGPLRGYF
-	TRBV7-6	CASGTGEYTDTQYF
-	TRBV28	CASSPRQPNEKLFF
-	TRBV18	CASSLAGEYEQYF
-	TRBV10-1	CASSAGNRGSSYEQYF
-	TRBV7-6	CASSLTGSSGNTIYF
once	TRBV28	CASSSAGLGWTSEADETQYF
-	TRBV25-1	CASSDGQGAPGAEAFF
-	TRBV1	CTSSQDSPDREGDYGYTF
few	TRBV19	CASRGYTEAFF
-	TRBV30	CAWSRSPRWTGELFF
-	TRBV5-5	CASSLRLAGGDTQYF
-	TRBV28	CASSPTGLAETQYF
-	TRBV6-5	CASSFGQSNMNTEAFF
-	TRBV6-4	CASSRDRDHYEQYF
-	TRBV27	CASSTTSGPGELFF
-	TRBV21-1	CASSKEARGPNYGYTF
few	TRBV4-1	CASSVRGFGNQPQHF
-	TRBV7-9	CASSLGGSHYNEQFF